The entry below gives a single TCR beta chain sequence along with its context. Its antigen specificity is not known. No base quality information exists; no much larger clone differs at one position. Patients with autoimmune disease history or receiving systemic immunosuppression were excluded from the trial. Peripheral blood for TCR sequencing was collected from all dose cohorts at baseline, on cycle 4 day 1, and on cycle 7 day 1. Samples came from an open-label, multicenter, first-in-human phase I dose-escalation trial of ivuxolimab. Adults with locally advanced or metastatic head and neck squamous cell, hepatocellular, melanoma or renal cell carcinoma were enrolled in the trial. Before TCR sequencing, CD4+ and CD8+ T cells were separately sorted from peripheral blood. Sequences SGHNT (CDR1) and YENEEA (CDR2) are obtained from the germline V gene. The CDR3 holds 15 amino acids from the cysteine to the phenylalanine. Of all the DNA, just the CDR3 is kept, 45 bases in frame from base 1. After removal of 5 bases from V and 6 bases from J, the junction retains 10 bases not matched to a gene.

The data originate from a study of OX40 agonist ivuxolimab in advanced cancers. In the study overall: The costimulatory receptor OX40 (CD134) was targeted by ivuxolimab, a fully human IgG2 agonistic monoclonal antibody. A male proportion of around 83% and a mean age of approximately 60 years, ranging from 23 to 79, were recorded for the dose-escalation cohort. The point of sequencing TCRbeta in the periphery was to test whether ivuxolimab changed TCR sequence diversity and drove clonal T-cell expansion. Partial responses occurred in three dose-escalation patients, of whom one had hepatocellular carcinoma and two had cutaneous melanoma. The paper describes the monotherapy dose-escalation part (N ≈ 52 patients) of the phase I trial of ivuxolimab. Prior anti-PD-1, anti-PD-L1 or anti-CTLA-4 therapy was permitted, and approximately 40% of dose-escalation patients had received checkpoint inhibitors. Intravenous ivuxolimab was administered to patients every 2 weeks at six dose levels: 0.01, 0.1, 0.3, 1.5, 3 and 10 mg/kg. Of the 50 to 55 patients in dose escalation, about 20 had hepatocellular carcinoma, about 15 had melanoma, 9 had renal cell carcinoma and 9 had head and neck cancer.

Genomic DNA was isolated from the sorted cells so that the TCRbeta CDR3 region could be sequenced. TCRbeta CDR3 regions were sequenced using the immunoSEQ Assay. TCRdb's version of the immuneACCESS table is confined to in-frame rearrangements and falls short of the full clone set. An unresolved V gene accounts for under half of the shortfall where checked; the remainder is of unknown origin. In all, the sample holds some 76,000 clones, and approximately 87% of those were seen once. The ten largest clones take up under 7% of the sample. General study outcomes and caveats: Low levels of normalized T-cell clonal expansion were also shown by some nonresponding patients. On average, CD8+ T cells showed more expanded clones than CD4+ T cells after ivuxolimab. Partial responders in the 0.1-3.0 mg/kg groups had among the lowest normalized peripheral clonal expansion, especially among CD8+ T cells. At doses from 0.1 to 3.0 mg/kg, clonal expansion was seen in both CD4+ and CD8+ blood T cells between baseline and week 6. Which antigens the clonally expanded peripheral T cells were specific for was not determined.

This sequence was found in an adult with an advanced solid tumor such as melanoma, head and neck, liver or kidney cancer. The receptor chain draws on TRBV11-3 and TRBJ2-7, and 10 bases in between align with TRBD1. Sequencing was performed on CD4+ or CD8+ T cells sorted from blood, taken in a trial of the OX40 agonist ivuxolimab. The CDR3 protein: CASSPDRGSSGEQYF. The nucleotide sequence reads TGTGCCAGCAGCCCGGACAGGGGGAGTTCTGGCGAGCAGTACTTC.